One sample yielded the 28 T cell receptor beta chains listed below, sequenced in a study of T cells after yellow fever vaccination. MiXCR, applied by TCRdb to the 5' RACE reads, yields one record per CDR3 protein. The sample shows 400,000 to 450,000 distinct CDR3 sequences, around a sixth of them seen only once. The specimen was PBMCs, collected before the yellow fever booster vaccination. These receptors were collected from a man younger than 35 who received the YFV17D yellow fever vaccine.

This clonotype showed up many times. At one end the junction does not follow the germline gene, possibly because of a read error. The rearrangement links TRBV7-2 to TRBJ2-2, with 7 bases identical to TRBD1. Per the germline V gene, CDR1 is SGHTA and CDR2 is FQGNSA. The CDR3 loop spans 14 amino acids. Written as DNA, the CDR3 is TGTGCCAGCAGTTTAGGGGGCGCGACCGGGGAGCTGTTTTTT. Translation gives CASSLGGATGELFF. Complete variable domain (other parts from reference TRBV7-2 and TRBJ2-2): GAGVSQSPSNKVTEKGKDVELRCDPISGHTALYWYRQSLGQGLEFLIYFQGNSAPDKSGLPSDRFSAERTGGSVSTLTIQRTQQEDSAVYLCASSLGGATGELFFGEGSRLTVL.

This chain connects TRBV3-1 to TRBJ2-2; D unresolved. The germline V gene encodes CDR1 LGHDT and CDR2 YNNKEL (reference sequence). V dropped 1 base and J dropped 4 bases, with 13 bases sitting between them. The CDR3 sequence is 16 residues long. The CDR3 loop reads CASSQVDTTFTGELFF. DNA for the CDR3: TGTGCCAGCAGCCAAGTGGATACAACCTTCACCGGGGAGCTGTTTTTT.

As for this clonotype: This may be a read error: a much more frequent sequence differs by one nucleotide. This sequence joins TRBV29-1 and TRBJ1-4; D ambiguous. Germline CDR1 reads SQVTM; CDR2 reads ANQGSEA. The CDR3 covers 13 residues. For the CDR3, the DNA is TGCAGTTGTTGCAGCAATGAAAATGAAAAACTGTTTTTT. Translated, it gives CSCCSNENEKLFF.

The V call is TRBV4-2, the J call TRBJ1-1, with a weak D call TRBD1 (6 bases). CDR3 length: 14 residues. Germline V lookup: CDR1 LGHNA, CDR2 YNFKEQ. V gave up 4 bases and J gave up 5 bases, with 14 bases separating them. The CDR3 sequence: CASSLYREGTEAFF. The CDR3 DNA reads as TGTGCCAGCAGCCTATACAGGGAAGGAACTGAAGCTTTCTTT.

This clonotype was seen at least ten times. V is TRBV5-1 and J is TRBJ2-3; 9 nucleotides line up with TRBD1. Trimming cost V 4 bases and J 3 bases; bases outside gene matches: 6. CDR1 and CDR2 (germline): SGHRS, YFSETQ. The length of the CDR3 is 15 residues. The CDR3 nucleotides read TGCGCCAGCAGCCCGGGGACAGGGCCGACAGATACGCAGTATTTT. Protein product: CASSPGTGPTDTQYF.

The chain employs TRBV4-3 and TRBJ2-5; TRBD2 might be the D (7 bases). Germline-derived CDR1 and CDR2 are LGHNA and YSLEER. This CDR3 is built from 17 residues. V lost 4 bases to trimming and J lost 5 bases, with 23 bases between them. In DNA, the CDR3 is TGCGCCAGCAGCCCCGGACCCCGGGGGGCGCCTGGGGAGACCCAGTACTTC. Its translation is CASSPGPRGAPGETQYF.

The chain is built from TRBV10-3 and TRBJ2-5; 9 bases agree with TRBD1. V lost 4 bases and J lost 4; bases outside the gene matches: 7. Looked up from germline, CDR1 is ENHRY and CDR2 is SYGVKD. CDR3 length: 15 residues. CDR3 bases: TGTGCCATCAGTGGTGGGACAGGGCCCGGAGAGACCCAGTACTTC. This gives the protein CAISGGTGPGETQYF.

This clonotype was recorded a few times. This chain joins TRBV18 and TRBJ2-5; D tentatively fits TRBD1 or TRBD2 (7 bases each). The germline V and J ends were trimmed by 3 bases and 10 bases, with 12 bases remaining between them. The CDR3 spans 12 residues. Germline values: CDR1 KGHSH, CDR2 LQKENI. The CDR3 bases are TGTGCCAGCTCACCGCAGGGGGGGATCCAGTACTTC. Its translation: CASSPQGGIQYF.

This clonotype was counted between two and nine times. The rearrangement uses TRBV14 and TRBJ2-1; 11 bases fit TRBD2. The V gene's germline CDR1 is SGHDN and CDR2 FVKESK. This CDR3 comprises 16 residues. The ends lost 4 bases at V and 9 bases at J; junction bases unmatched: 11. CDR3 sequence (DNA): TGTGCCAGCAGCCCCCTGACTAGCGGGGAGATGGGTGAGCAGTTCTTC. Translated, it gives CASSPLTSGEMGEQFF.

This clonotype has more than one count but fewer than ten. The chain employs TRBV9 and TRBJ2-1, with D maybe TRBD1 (5 bases). Trimming took off 0 bases at V and 3 bases at J, with 10 bases between the two ends. Per germline, CDR1 SGDLS and CDR2 YYNGEE. The CDR3 loop spans 15 amino acids. CDR3 protein: CASSVGGSYYNEQFF. In nucleotides, the CDR3 is TGTGCCAGCAGCGTAGGGGGCAGCTACTACAATGAGCAGTTCTTC.

The rearrangement uses TRBV3-1 and TRBJ1-3, with D uncertain. The germline V gene has CDR1 LGHDT and CDR2 YNNKEL (reference sequence). With 4 bases removed from V and 9 bases from J, the gap between germline ends came to 16 bases. This CDR3 spans 14 amino acids. The CDR3 nucleotides read TGTGCCAGCAGCCCGACATCGTCGCAAAGCACCATATATTTT. Translation: CASSPTSSQSTIYF.

This clonotype showed up just a few times. The rearrangement joins TRBV29-1 to TRBJ1-2; D uncertain. Trimming stripped 1 base from V and 0 bases from J, with 15 bases between. Germline CDR1 reads SQVTM; CDR2 reads ANQGSEA. This CDR3 is built from 16 residues. The CDR3: CSVEVPPGSANYGYTF. The CDR3 bases are TGCAGCGTTGAAGTTCCCCCGGGGAGTGCTAACTATGGCTACACCTTC.

The rearrangement links TRBV20-1 to TRBJ2-3; 11 nucleotides align to TRBD2. The CDR3 contains 14 residues. V shed 6 bases, J shed 4 bases, and the junction held 6 bases outside the gene matches. Germline loops: CDR1 DFQATT, CDR2 SNEGSKA (reference sequence). CDR3 DNA sequence: TGCAGTGCCATTAGCGGGGGGGCGGCAGATACGCAGTATTTT. Residues: CSAISGGAADTQYF.

This clonotype was observed a few times. The rearrangement links TRBV6-1 to TRBJ2-3, with 8 bases identical to TRBD2. Germline-derived CDR1 and CDR2 are MNHNS and SASEGT. V was pared by 7 bases and J by 4 bases, with 10 bases of the junction left unmatched. The CDR3 is 15 amino acids. For the CDR3, the DNA is TGTGCCAGCATCGCCGTGCGGCGGGGGGCAGATACGCAGTATTTT. Protein product: CASIAVRRGADTQYF.

The chain uses TRBV18 and TRBJ1-2, with D possibly matching TRBD1 (6 bases). Germline V lookup: CDR1 KGHSH, CDR2 LQKENI. The CDR3 extends over 16 amino acids. V lost 0 bases, J lost 4 bases, and 15 bases lay in between. The CDR3 spells CASSPPEGGLGYGYTF. In DNA, the CDR3 is TGTGCCAGCTCACCACCGGAGGGGGGTCTTGGCTATGGCTACACCTTC.

This clonotype was seen a handful of times. The chain links TRBV27 to TRBJ2-2; D is perhaps TRBD2 (5 bases). V lost 5 bases and J lost 4, with 14 bases in between. CDR3 length: 15 amino acids. Germline V gives CDR1 MNHEY, CDR2 SMNVEV (reference sequence). The DNA of the CDR3 is TGTGCCAGCAGTCACTACCGGGGTGGCACCGGGGAGCTGTTTTTT. It is translated as CASSHYRGGTGELFF.

This clonotype has more than one count but fewer than ten. The chain uses TRBV27 and TRBJ2-3; possibly TRBD2 for D (6 bases). The germline CDR1 and CDR2 sequences are MNHEY and SMNVEV (reference sequence). V dropped 2 bases and J dropped 2 bases, with 8 bases sitting between them. This CDR3 has 14 residues. CDR3 in amino acids: CASSLGTYTDTQYF. In DNA, the CDR3 is TGTGCCAGCAGTTTAGGGACTTACACAGATACGCAGTATTTT.

In this sample, this clonotype turned up a few times. V and J are TRBV6-2 or TRBV6-3 and TRBJ2-5; D gene uncertain. The germline CDR1 and CDR2 sequences are MNHEY and SVGEGT. The CDR3 is 14 residues long. The V gene lost 6 bases and the J gene lost 2 bases, with 13 bases spanning the gap. The CDR3 here is CASSLQSPQETQYF. The CDR3 DNA follows: TGTGCCAGCAGCCTACAGAGCCCTCAAGAGACCCAGTACTTC.

The V and J genes are TRBV4-3 and TRBJ1-1; 8 nucleotides agree with TRBD1. CDR3 length: 18 amino acids. Per germline, CDR1 LGHNA and CDR2 YSLEER. J lost 5 bases, V lost 1 base, and 15 bases had no gene match. CDR3 in DNA: TGCGCCAGCAGCCAAGCCAGGGGGCTTGCAGGGAGTTGGACTGAAGCTTTCTTT. Amino acids: CASSQARGLAGSWTEAFF.

J is TRBJ2-5 and V is TRBV7-6, with D unresolved. This CDR3 has 12 residues. Trimming shortened V by 2 bases and J by 6 bases, and 7 bases separated the two germline ends. From germline, CDR1 is SGHVS and CDR2 FNYEAQ. CDR3 sequence (DNA): TGTGCCAGCAGCTTAACAGCAAAGACCCAGTACTTC. Its translation: CASSLTAKTQYF.

This clonotype was found a few times. This sequence joins TRBV21-1 and TRBJ1-6; whether TRBD1, the table's D call, matches the DNA was not checked. TRBV21-1 is recorded as a pseudogene. The CDR3 loop spans 13 amino acids. CDR3 sequence reads: CASNPRGLSPLHF. CDR3 DNA: TGTGCCAGCAACCCCAGGGGGTTATCACCCCTCCACTTT.

This clonotype was observed a handful of times. The V and J genes are TRBV28 and TRBJ1-1; tentative D call: TRBD1 (5 bases). CDR1 is MDHEN, CDR2 SYDVKM, per germline. Trimming removed 8 bases at V and 7 bases at J, with 20 bases between. This CDR3 is 14 amino acids long. CDR3 loop: CASRPLRVGGEAFF. In DNA form, the CDR3 reads TGTGCCAGCCGCCCCCTACGGGTCGGGGGTGAAGCTTTCTTT.

The rearrangement uses TRBV13 and TRBJ1-2; no firm D call. Germline values: CDR1 PRHDT, CDR2 FYEKMQ (reference sequence). The length of the CDR3 is 14 residues. V gave up 0 bases and J gave up 8 bases, with 13 bases separating them. The CDR3 reads CASSLGRADWGYTF. In DNA, the CDR3 is TGTGCCAGCAGCTTAGGGAGGGCGGACTGGGGCTACACCTTC.

J is TRBJ1-2 and V is TRBV27; TRBD1 matches 9 bases. The CDR3 is 15 residues long. CDR1 and CDR2 (germline): MNHEY, SMNVEV (reference sequence). With V trimmed by 4 bases and J by 10 bases, 13 bases remained unmatched. DNA for the CDR3: TGTGCCAGCAGTTCCCCCAACACAGGGGGCGGCCACTACACCTTC. It is translated as CASSSPNTGGGHYTF.

This clonotype was counted only a few times. This chain joins TRBV5-1 and TRBJ2-6, with a weak D call TRBD1 (5 bases). This CDR3 is built from 17 residues. Trimming pared 0 bases from V and 4 bases from J, leaving 14 bases between. Germline V gene sequence: CDR1 SGHRS, CDR2 YFSETQ. CDR3 loop: CASSLGDGHPGANVLTF. The CDR3, as DNA: TGCGCCAGCAGCTTGGGGGATGGACACCCCGGGGCCAACGTCCTGACTTTC.

The J gene is TRBJ1-5, the V gene TRBV4-1, with D possibly being TRBD1 (5 bases). The V end lost 0 bases, the J end lost 5 bases, and 11 bases lay between the germline ends. The CDR3 extends over 15 amino acids. Germline loops: CDR1 MGHRA, CDR2 YSYEKL. CDR3 residues: CASSQDDRGHQPQHF. CDR3 bases: TGCGCCAGCAGCCAAGATGATAGGGGCCATCAGCCCCAGCATTTT.

This clonotype was found once. The chain couples TRBV7-9 to TRBJ2-7; D tentatively fits TRBD1 or TRBD2 (5 bases each). This CDR3 spans 12 amino acids. Trimming took off 3 bases at V and 6 bases at J, with 9 bases between the two ends. Germline CDR1 SEHNR, CDR2 FQNEAQ (reference sequence). The CDR3: CASSLGRAEQYF. The CDR3 nucleotides are TGTGCCAGCAGCTTGGGGCGGGCCGAGCAGTACTTC. Based on the CDR3 plus reference TRBV7-9 and TRBJ2-7, the full variable domain is DTGVSQNPRHKITKRGQNVTFRCDPISEHNRLYWYRQTLGQGPEFLTYFQNEAQLEKSRLLSDRFSAERPKGSFSTLEIQRTEQGDSAMYLCASSLGRAEQYFGPGTRLTVT.

This clonotype has more than one count but fewer than ten. This chain joins TRBV5-1 and TRBJ1-5; 10 bases are shared with TRBD1. V lost 9 bases and J lost 12; bases outside the gene matches: 9. CDR3 length: 12 residues. Per germline, CDR1 SGHRS and CDR2 YFSETQ. Written as DNA, the CDR3 is TGCGCCAACACACCGACAGGGGGCCACCAGCATTTT. It is translated as CANTPTGGHQHF.